This is a list of T cell receptor beta chains from one sample in a study of blood T cell repertoires in COVID-19. Clones were sequenced by immunoSEQ multiplex PCR, and TCRdb holds only the in-frame ones, with some missing. The data show nearly 25,000 clones, with nearly 90% seen just once and over 9.5% held by the top ten. The sample taken for sequencing was peripheral blood. These receptors were obtained from a man aged 65 to 85 with acute or convalescent COVID-19. CDR3s include the opening cysteine and the closing phenylalanine or tryptophan. A D gene is named only where the DNA matches it firmly. Some rows have no size entry. The others give once, few or many, or a class for an expanded clone.

NA	NA	TRBV9	TRBJ2-1	TGTGCCAGCAGCGTAGACGAGGGATATGAGCAGTTCTTC	CASSVDEGYEQFF
NA	NA	TRBV5-1	TRBJ2-3	TGCGCCAGCAGCCCGAGCCTTGGGGGCCTAGATACGCAGTATTTT	CASSPSLGGLDTQYF
NA	NA	TRBV28	TRBJ2-7	TGTGCCAGCAGTTTGGGAGGGGGAGCCCCATACGAGCAGTACTTC	CASSLGGGAPYEQYF
TRBD2	NA	TRBV4-2	TRBJ2-3	TGTGCCAGCAGCCAAGAAGCGGGGGCCGACACAGATACGCAGTATTTT	CASSQEAGADTDTQYF
TRBD1	NA	TRBV28	TRBJ2-2	TGTGCCAGCAGTGGGACAGGCCGCACCGGGGAGCTGTTTTTT	CASSGTGRTGELFF
NA	NA	TRBV27	TRBJ1-3	TGTGCCAGCAGTTTATCAGCGCCATTCTCTGGAAACACCATATATTTT	CASSLSAPFSGNTIYF
TRBD2	NA	TRBV19	TRBJ2-2	TGTGCCAGTAGCCAGGCTAGCGGGGCGGGTACCGGGGAGCTGTTTTTT	CASSQASGAGTGELFF
NA	NA	TRBV28	TRBJ1-5	TGTGCCAGCAGTTTAGGGGTAGGGGGGGCCGGCAATCAGCCCCAGCATTTT	CASSLGVGGAGNQPQHF
TRBD1	NA	TRBV12-5	TRBJ2-3	TGTGCTAGTGGGCTGGGACAGGGCACAGATACGCAGTATTTT	CASGLGQGTDTQYF
NA	NA	TRBV6-2/TRBV6-3	TRBJ2-1	TGTGCCAGCAGTTACGACGAAAGCGTAGAGCAGTTCTTC	CASSYDESVEQFF
NA	NA	TRBV7-2	TRBJ1-5	TGTGCCAGCAGCTTTTTAGGAGGGGGGGAACCTAGTCAGCCCCAGCATTTT	CASSFLGGGEPSQPQHF
TRBD1	NA	TRBV11-3	TRBJ1-1	TGTGCCAGCAGCTTGGACAGGCGCACTGAAGCTTTCTTT	CASSLDRRTEAFF
NA	NA	TRBV10-1	TRBJ2-3	TGCGCCAGCAGTGTTACACCGGAGGGCACAGATACGCAGTATTTT	CASSVTPEGTDTQYF
TRBD1	NA	TRBV10-3	TRBJ1-5	TGTGCCATCAGGGGGACAGGGGGAAATCAGCCCCAGCATTTT	CAIRGTGGNQPQHF
TRBD2	few	TRBV7-9	TRBJ2-3	TGTGCCAGCAGCTTAGTTCCGGGAGGGGCCACAGATACGCAGTATTTT	CASSLVPGGATDTQYF
NA	NA	TRBV5-1	TRBJ2-7	TGCGCCAGCCGCCCTGTACAGGTTTCCTACGAGCAGTACTTC	CASRPVQVSYEQYF
NA	NA	TRBV2	TRBJ1-2	TGTGCCAGCAGTTTCAGTAACTATGGCTACACCTTC	CASSFSNYGYTF
NA	NA	TRBV3-1/TRBV3-2	TRBJ2-3	TGTGCCAGCGCCAGGCGGGGTAGCACAGATACGCAGTATTTT	CASARRGSTDTQYF
NA	NA	TRBV12-3/TRBV12-4	TRBJ2-1	TGTGCCAGCAGCCATAGACGGGAAAAGCAGTTCTTC	CASSHRREKQFF
NA	NA	TRBV6-1	TRBJ1-4	TGTGCCAGCAGTGAAGGAGGCGGCTACAATGAAAAACTGTTTTTT	CASSEGGGYNEKLFF
NA	NA	TRBV19	TRBJ2-2	TGTGCCAGTAGTAACAGGGTTGGAGACACCGGGGAGCTGTTTTTT	CASSNRVGDTGELFF
TRBD1	NA	TRBV3-1/TRBV3-2	TRBJ1-5	TGTGCCAGCAGCCATGGGACAGGTAATCAGCCCCAGCATTTT	CASSHGTGNQPQHF
TRBD2	NA	TRBV24-1	TRBJ2-1	TGTGCCACGCGGGGGAAGGGGCTCGGATCGAAAAATGAGCAGTTCTTC	CATRGKGLGSKNEQFF
TRBD1	NA	TRBV6-5	TRBJ1-6	TGTGCCAGCAGTTATTTTGGGACAGAGGATTCACCCCTCCACTTT	CASSYFGTEDSPLHF
NA	NA	TRBV6-1	TRBJ1-3	TGTGCCAGCAGTGCTAGTAGCTCCTCTGGAAACACCATATATTTT	CASSASSSSGNTIYF
TRBD1	NA	TRBV5-6	TRBJ1-3	TGTGCCAGCAGCTGGGGGACAGGGGGACTCGGAAACACCATATATTTT	CASSWGTGGLGNTIYF
TRBD2	NA	TRBV13	TRBJ2-7	TGTGCCAGCAGCTTCCTAGCGGGAGGGAGCTCCTACGAGCAGTACTTC	CASSFLAGGSSYEQYF
NA	once	TRBV7-2	TRBJ2-7	TGTGCCAGCAGCACGACAGTCGCCGGCGAGCAGTACTTC	CASSTTVAGEQYF
NA	NA	TRBV3-1/TRBV3-2	TRBJ1-5	TGTGCCAGCAGCTTCCAGGGGAATCAGCCCCAGCATTTT	CASSFQGNQPQHF
TRBD1	NA	TRBV5-6	TRBJ2-5	TGTGCCAGCAGCTTGCCGGGACAGGGCTTTGCAGAGACCCAGTACTTC	CASSLPGQGFAETQYF
TRBD2	NA	TRBV7-9	TRBJ2-3	TGTGCCAGCAGGGCGGGGGGACTCACAGATACGCAGTATTTT	CASRAGGLTDTQYF
TRBD2	NA	TRBV3-1/TRBV3-2	TRBJ2-1	TGTGCCAGCGACAGCGGGGGGGCGTACAATGAGCAGTTCTTC	CASDSGGAYNEQFF
TRBD2	NA	TRBV7-2	TRBJ2-1	TGTGCCAGCAGCTTAGGTAGCGGGGGGGTCATCTCACACAATGAGCAGTTCTTC	CASSLGSGGVISHNEQFF
NA	NA	TRBV23-1	TRBJ2-1	TGCGCCAGCAGTCAATCGGGCAGGGTAATGTCGCAGTTCTTC	CASSQSGRVMSQFF
TRBD2	NA	TRBV24-1	TRBJ2-7	TGTGCCACCAGTAGCGGGAGGGACCTAAACGAGCAGTACTTC	CATSSGRDLNEQYF
TRBD2	NA	TRBV6-5	TRBJ2-5	TGTGCCAGCAGGGTGACTAGCGGGCGGCAAGAGACCCAGTACTTC	CASRVTSGRQETQYF
TRBD2	NA	TRBV4-2	TRBJ2-5	TGTGCCAGCAGCCCCCAGACTAGCGGACAAGAGACCCAGTACTTC	CASSPQTSGQETQYF
TRBD1	NA	TRBV18	TRBJ2-7	TGTGCCAGCTCACCCTCCGGGGACAGGTCGCGCTGGGCCGAGCAGTACTTC	CASSPSGDRSRWAEQYF
NA	NA	TRBV5-4	TRBJ1-4	TGTGCCAGCAGCTTGCGGGGAGGGCCTAATGAAAAACTGTTTTTT	CASSLRGGPNEKLFF
TRBD1	few	TRBV30	TRBJ1-4	TGTGCCTGGAGGTCGTGGGACAGGGGGCTTGCAAAACTGTTTTTT	CAWRSWDRGLAKLFF
TRBD1	once	TRBV5-6	TRBJ2-3	TGTGCCAGCAGCTTAGACAGGGCCCGCACGCAGTATTTT	CASSLDRARTQYF
NA	NA	TRBV5-5	TRBJ2-5	TGTGCCAGCAGCCCACAGGGTCGTCTTGATCTGGGGACCCAGTACTTC	CASSPQGRLDLGTQYF
NA	NA	TRBV29-1	TRBJ1-1	TGCAGCGTTGGCGGTCAGAACACTGAAGCTTTCTTT	CSVGGQNTEAFF
NA	few	TRBV11-2	TRBJ1-1	TGTGCCAGCAGCTCCCGACAGGACACTGAAGCTTTCTTT	CASSSRQDTEAFF
NA	NA	TRBV3-1/TRBV3-2	TRBJ2-1	TGTGCCAGCAGCCCTTACGACAGGAACTACAATGAGCAGTTCTTC	CASSPYDRNYNEQFF
TRBD2	once	TRBV7-2	TRBJ2-1	TGTGCCAGCAGCCAAGCGACTAGCGGGGACTGGCAGTTCTTC	CASSQATSGDWQFF
TRBD2	NA	TRBV7-9	TRBJ2-2	TGTGCCAGCAGTCTTCGGACTAGCGGGGGGGGCACCGGGGAGCTGTTTTTT	CASSLRTSGGGTGELFF
TRBD2	NA	TRBV7-9	TRBJ2-1	TGTGCCAGCAGCTTAGTAGGGGGGACTAGCGGGAGATCCAATGAGCAGTTCTTC	CASSLVGGTSGRSNEQFF
TRBD1	NA	TRBV19	TRBJ2-2	TGTGCCAGTAGGCTAGGGGGCGGTGGGAACACCGGGGAGCTGTTTTTT	CASRLGGGGNTGELFF
TRBD1	NA	TRBV27	TRBJ2-4	TGTGCCAGCAGTCCGAGCCGGGACAGGGGGTCTTCGGCCAAAAACATTCAGTACTTC	CASSPSRDRGSSAKNIQYF
NA	NA	TRBV4-1	TRBJ2-3	TGCGCCAGCCAGGGGTTAGGGGGAACAGATACGCAGTATTTT	CASQGLGGTDTQYF
TRBD2	NA	TRBV5-5	TRBJ2-7	TGTGCCAGCAGCTTGGCCGTATATAGCGGGGTCTACGAGCAGTACTTC	CASSLAVYSGVYEQYF
TRBD2	NA	TRBV5-1	TRBJ2-2	TGCGCCAGCAGCCCCCCTCGAGCGGGGGGGCCCGGCGGGGAGCTGTTTTTT	CASSPPRAGGPGGELFF
NA	NA	TRBV12-3/TRBV12-4	TRBJ2-7	TGTGCCAGCAGTTTGTTTGCGACCTACGAGCAGTACTTC	CASSLFATYEQYF